Listed below are T cell receptor beta chains from one sample, sequenced in a study. MiXCR, run by TCRdb on the 5' RACE reads, gives a single entry per CDR3 protein. The repertoire has about 53,000 distinct CDR3 sequences, approximately 25% of them found once; the top ten carry 3.2%. What was sequenced was tumor-infiltrating naive CD4+ T cells sorted from the breast tumor. The receptors derive from a female donor with breast cancer. Both conserved end residues are part of each CDR3. D genes are given only for firm matches. The size entry is marked missing in some rows and otherwise reads once, few, many or a size class.

v_call	j_call	clone_size	d_call	cdr3_aa	cdr3_nt
TRBV7-2	TRBJ2-1	.	TRBD1	CASSLGLRGQCF	TGTGCCAGCAGCTTAGGGTTGAGGGGGCAGTGCTTC
TRBV9	TRBJ1-5	few	.	CASSSGDGLGVAQHF	TGTGCCAGCAGCTCCGGGGACGGTCTGGGGGTAGCCCAGCATTTT
TRBV2	TRBJ2-7	.	.	CASSEFEVPREQYF	TGTGCCAGCAGTGAATTTGAAGTCCCCCGGGAGCAGTACTTC
TRBV4-2	TRBJ2-7	few	.	CASSQDIAREQYF	TGTGCCAGCAGCCAAGATATCGCCCGGGAGCAGTACTTC
TRBV6-6	TRBJ2-7	many	.	CASSPRTAGGNEQYF	TGTGCCAGCAGCCCGAGGACGGCAGGGGGGAACGAGCAGTACTTC
TRBV12-3/TRBV12-4	TRBJ2-1	once	TRBD2	CASSLQAGVHNEQFF	TGTGCCAGCAGTTTACAAGCGGGAGTACACAATGAGCAGTTCTTC
TRBV5-6	TRBJ2-5	.	TRBD2	CASSVSGRTAETQYF	TGTGCCAGCAGCGTCTCCGGGAGGACGGCGGAGACCCAGTACTTC
TRBV12-2	TRBJ1-6	.	.	CASRLNPGYNSPLHF	TGTGCAAGTCGCTTAAACCCCGGGTATAATTCACCCCTCCACTTT
TRBV28	TRBJ2-1	.	TRBD1	CASSPAGGVWNEQFF	TGTGCCAGCAGTCCCGCAGGGGGCGTTTGGAATGAGCAGTTCTTC
TRBV20-1	TRBJ1-6	.	TRBD1	CSALWAGQGFGSPLHF	TGCAGCGCTCTCTGGGCGGGACAGGGCTTTGGATCACCCCTCCACTTT
TRBV20-1	TRBJ1-2	many	.	CSATPGDYGYTF	TGCAGTGCTACCCCTGGGGACTATGGCTACACCTTC
TRBV29-1	TRBJ2-2	many	TRBD2	CSVESGSYTGELFF	TGCAGCGTGGAAAGCGGGAGCTACACCGGGGAGCTGTTTTTT
TRBV6-2/TRBV6-3	TRBJ2-7	many	TRBD2	CASSYSASGSLEQYF	TGTGCCAGCAGTTACTCGGCTAGCGGGTCCTTGGAGCAGTACTTC
TRBV6-2/TRBV6-3	TRBJ1-6	many	.	CASSSGDQNSPLHF	TGTGCCAGCAGTTCCGGGGACCAAAATTCACCCCTCCACTTT
TRBV6-5	TRBJ1-5	many	.	CASSTQGPNQPQHF	TGTGCCAGCAGTACTCAGGGCCCCAATCAGCCCCAGCATTTT
TRBV5-1	TRBJ1-1	.	.	CASSLDRFGSINTEAFF	TGCGCCAGCAGCTTGGACAGATTTGGCAGTATTAACACTGAAGCTTTCTTT
TRBV4-1	TRBJ2-3	few	.	CASSPRREAGTDTQYF	TGCGCCAGCAGCCCCCGTAGGGAAGCCGGCACAGATACGCAGTATTTT
TRBV5-6	TRBJ1-1	.	.	CASSFMGETEAFF	TGTGCCAGCAGCTTTATGGGAGAGACTGAAGCTTTCTTT
TRBV10-3	TRBJ2-3	.	.	CAAGPVRGQDTQYF	TGTGCCGCAGGACCCGTGAGGGGCCAAGATACGCAGTATTTT
TRBV29-1	TRBJ2-2	few	.	CSAISGRNTGELFF	TGCAGCGCAATAAGCGGGCGAAACACCGGGGAGCTGTTTTTT
TRBV27	TRBJ1-3	few	.	CASSLLGGNTIYF	TGTGCCAGCAGTTTATTAGGGGGAAACACCATATATTTT
TRBV2	TRBJ2-6	.	.	CASTYLSANVLTF	TGTGCCAGCACGTATCTTAGCGCCAACGTCCTGACTTTC
TRBV12-3/TRBV12-4	TRBJ1-6	few	TRBD1	CASSLQGNSPLHF	TGTGCCAGCAGCCTACAGGGGAATTCACCCCTCCACTTT
TRBV20-1	TRBJ1-5	.	.	CSAGGKGKQPQHF	TGCAGTGCCGGCGGGAAGGGCAAGCAGCCCCAGCATTTT
TRBV7-8	TRBJ1-2	.	.	CASSLGSGGNYGYTF	TGTGCCAGCAGCTTAGGTAGCGGGGGCAACTATGGCTACACCTTC
TRBV20-1	TRBJ1-6	many	.	CSASGGNSPLHF	TGCAGTGCTAGCGGCGGAAATTCACCCCTCCACTTT
TRBV7-3	TRBJ2-1	.	.	CASARDKDNEQFF	TGTGCCAGCGCCCGGGACAAAGACAATGAGCAGTTCTTC
TRBV5-1	TRBJ2-5	few	.	CASSYTTSQETQYF	TGCGCCAGCAGCTATACGACAAGCCAAGAGACCCAGTACTTC
TRBV5-4	TRBJ1-1	.	.	CASSRPGGPQGTEAFF	TGTGCCAGCAGCCGCCCCGGGGGCCCTCAGGGAACTGAAGCTTTCTTT
TRBV6-2/TRBV6-3	TRBJ2-5	medium-sized	TRBD2	CASSNYRTSGRRLRETQYF	TGTGCCAGCAGTAACTATCGGACTAGCGGGAGAAGGCTACGAGAGACCCAGTACTTC
TRBV7-2	TRBJ2-7	.	.	CTSSSAYEQYF	TGTACCAGCAGCTCCGCCTACGAGCAGTACTTC
TRBV29-1	TRBJ2-2	few	TRBD1	CSVRTGRTGELFF	TGCAGCGTCCGGACAGGGAGGACCGGGGAGCTGTTTTTT
TRBV5-1	TRBJ2-3	few	.	CASSLPAANTDTQYF	TGCGCCAGCAGCTTGCCGGCAGCCAACACAGATACGCAGTATTTT
TRBV20-1	TRBJ2-3	.	.	CSTIGTFRGDTQYF	TGCAGTACAATAGGGACTTTCAGAGGAGATACGCAGTATTTT
TRBV2	TRBJ1-3	once	.	CASSQDGNTIYF	TGTGCCAGCAGCCAAGATGGAAACACCATATATTTT
TRBV11-3	TRBJ1-2	.	.	CASSLEQEQPRGTNYGYTF	TGTGCCAGCAGCTTAGAACAGGAACAGCCGAGGGGAACTAACTATGGCTACACCTTC
TRBV9	TRBJ1-3	many	.	CASSVTSGNTIYF	TGTGCCAGCAGCGTAACGTCTGGAAACACCATATATTTT
TRBV28	TRBJ2-7	.	TRBD1	CASTPGQGFREQYF	TGTGCCAGCACCCCGGGACAGGGTTTTCGCGAGCAGTACTTC
TRBV20-1	TRBJ1-4	few	.	CSARDKRATNEKLFF	TGCAGTGCTAGAGATAAAAGGGCAACTAATGAAAAACTGTTTTTT
TRBV20-1	TRBJ1-2	once	.	CSAGGSPGLYGYTF	TGCAGTGCTGGCGGGTCCCCGGGTCTCTATGGCTACACCTTC
TRBV20-1	TRBJ1-3	.	.	CSARSLNRDTGNTIYF	TGCAGTGCTAGGAGTCTTAACAGGGACACTGGAAACACCATATATTTT
TRBV5-1	TRBJ2-7	few	.	CASSLGGPTYEQYF	TGCGCCAGCAGCTTGGGGGGGCCCACCTACGAGCAGTACTTC
TRBV5-1	TRBJ2-6	many	.	CASTWGSSGANVLTF	TGCGCCAGCACCTGGGGTAGCTCTGGGGCCAACGTCCTGACTTTC
TRBV15	TRBJ1-1	.	TRBD1	CATNRGQGHTEAFF	TGTGCCACCAATAGGGGACAGGGGCACACTGAAGCTTTCTTT
TRBV6-5	TRBJ1-2	few	TRBD1	CASSYLQGARNYGYTF	TGTGCCAGCAGTTATCTACAGGGGGCTAGGAACTATGGCTACACCTTC
TRBV10-3	TRBJ2-7	.	TRBD1	CAIRGTDRDLNEQYF	TGTGCCATCAGAGGAACGGACAGGGATCTGAACGAGCAGTACTTC
TRBV5-1	TRBJ1-5	.	.	CASSLDGRNQPQHF	TGCGCCAGCAGCTTAGACGGGCGCAATCAGCCCCAGCATTTT
TRBV20-1	TRBJ1-2	many	.	CSALSANYGYTF	TGCAGTGCTTTGTCTGCTAACTATGGCTACACCTTC
TRBV2	TRBJ2-2	few	.	CASSPGSRTGELFF	TGTGCCAGCAGTCCAGGGAGTAGGACCGGGGAGCTGTTTTTT
TRBV6-1	TRBJ1-5	few	TRBD1	CASSGGQATNQPQHF	TGTGCCAGCAGTGGAGGACAGGCGACTAATCAGCCCCAGCATTTT
TRBV6-6	TRBJ1-5	.	.	CASRPEGVNQPQHF	TGTGCCAGCAGACCCGAGGGTGTTAATCAGCCCCAGCATTTT
TRBV29-1	TRBJ1-2	many	.	CSVDSSGIDDYGYTF	TGCAGCGTTGATAGTAGCGGGATCGATGACTATGGCTACACCTTC
TRBV5-8	TRBJ2-6	.	.	CASSRHSILPGGANVLTF	TGTGCCAGCAGCCGCCACAGTATTCTCCCTGGTGGGGCCAACGTCCTGACTTTC
TRBV20-1	TRBJ1-2	many	.	CSASTDSYGYTF	TGCAGTGCTAGTACGGACAGCTATGGCTACACCTTC